This T cell receptor beta chain appears in the sequencing data of a study of CD8 T cells in ankylosing spondylitis. Findings and caveats of the study: For ankylosing spondylitis blood, a TCR beta motif of 7 to 9 highly homologous variants appeared characteristic.

This clonotype was counted a few times. Its antigen remains unknown. V shed 2 bases and J 6 bases; nucleotides not matched to a gene: 4. Germline assignment: CDR1 SGDLS and CDR2 YYNGEE. The CDR3 spans 13 residues. TCRdb used MiXCR to reprocess the 5' RACE reads, holding one entry per CDR3 protein. The profile shows hundreds of thousands of distinct CDR3 sequences, around 21% of them singletons. V gene TRBV9 combines with J gene TRBJ2-7; 8 positions agree with TRBD1. This sequence originates from a female donor with ankylosing spondylitis or in good health (not recorded which). Sequencing was carried out using blood, either unsorted or a sorted T cell fraction (not recorded which). Here the CDR3 reads CASSVVTGGEQYF. CDR3 in DNA: TGTGCCAGCAGCGTTGTCACAGGGGGCGAGCAGTACTTC.